This TCR beta chain was captured by sequencing in a study of monozygotic twins with inflammatory bowel disease (dated by TCRdb to the late 2010s). In terms of the full investigation: In total, some 30 monozygotic twin pairs made up the full study: 19 Danish pairs, all IBD-discordant, plus nine German pairs, of which four were IBD-concordant and five were IBD-discordant. The search for disease-associated traits relied mainly on comparing, within discordant pairs, IBD patients with their genetically identical healthy co-twins. Each individual had, on average, about 151 000 unique TCRalpha sequences and 181 000 unique TCRbeta sequences available for analysis.

Points the paper makes about the study in general: Because patients were on differing immunosuppressive treatments, the repertoires may have picked up extra background noise and inter-individual variability. No single strong signal or clonotype linked to IBD turned up in the results, so the idea that one exists was not supported. TCRbeta repertoire diversity, by inverse Simpson index, was decreased in IBD patients compared with their healthy co-twins. The analysis was unable to tell different T cell subtypes apart. Repertoire similarity did not differ between concordant and discordant twins, which could be due to limited statistical power. Fewer clonotypes were shared with other individuals by IBD patients than by healthy twins, most markedly in patients showing signs of disease activity.

From its cysteine to its phenylalanine, the CDR3 spans 15 amino acids. The entry carries no DNA sequence. From a lookup of the germline V gene, CDR1 and CDR2 are SGHAT and FQNNGV. About this clonotype itself: No cognate antigen has been identified for it.

From each donor, a roughly 2.5 ml peripheral blood sample was collected into PAXgene tubes and stored at -80 degrees C. Total RNA was isolated from whole blood with the PAXgene blood miRNA kit on an automated QIAcube, without T cell sorting. Peripheral blood from monozygotic twin pairs concordant or discordant for inflammatory bowel disease was subjected to deep TCRalpha and TCRbeta repertoire profiling with unique molecular barcoding. Smoking habits were recorded for all twin pairs, with individuals classified as current, former or never smokers. To prepare the library, 5' RACE was applied. For each TCR library, around 3,500 ng of total RNA was used. cDNA was synthesized with SMARTScribe reverse transcriptase in eight separate reactions per sample. Unique molecular identifiers containing a 6-nucleotide sample barcode were introduced through template switching during cDNA synthesis. TCRalpha and TCRbeta cDNA was amplified in two nested PCRs of about 17 and 10 cycles, and bead purification was carried out after each PCR. Before amplification, the cDNA was treated with uracil DNA-glycosylase and purified using the QIAquick PCR purification kit. The second PCR added Illumina TruSeq-compatible adapters along with sample-specific barcodes. TapeStation and Qubit were used to check library quality and concentration, and 5 ng of each library went into the pool. Pooled libraries were sequenced on an Illumina HiSeq2500 single-index Rapid Run with 2 x 100 bp reads and custom sequencing primers. On the authors' methods: MiGEC version 1.2.6 was used for UMI-based consensus assembly, which corrected PCR and sequencing errors. V(D)J alignment, clonotype assembly and CDR3 extraction were performed with MiXCR version 2.1.1. To normalise gene usage, clonotype sharing and MAIT/NKT TCR abundance, the top 1000, 10 000 and 20 000 clonotypes in each sample were analysed. After downsampling to 27 000 UMIs, diversity was calculated as the inverse Simpson index using the vegan R package. Paired Mann-Whitney U tests on discordant twin pairs were used, with Benjamini-Hochberg multiple-testing correction. Based on TCRdb reprocessing of the reads, there is one entry per CDR3 protein sequence, and DNA is missing. These V and J calls are TCRdb output, not the study's own analysis. The table kept for this sample lists more than 300,000 distinct CDR3 sequences. The ten largest clones add up to approximately 5.4% of the sample.

This receptor was identified in a human donor with ulcerative colitis or Crohn's disease, or a healthy co-twin of an affected twin (not recorded which). The sequenced material came from blood. The V and J segments used are TRBV11-2 and TRBJ2-7; TCRdb reports TRBD1, a call that lacks DNA to check it against. The CDR3 region reads CASSPTGFRPYEQYF.